This entry concerns a single T cell receptor beta chain. Its antigen is not known. The data derive from a study of OX40 agonist ivuxolimab in advanced cancers. In the study overall: Enrollees could have had prior anti-PD-1, anti-PD-L1 or anti-CTLA-4 therapy, which about 42% had received.

Clones were sequenced by immunoSEQ multiplex PCR, and TCRdb holds only the in-frame ones, with some missing. The table shows about 6,100 clones, with more than 60% occurring only once. Findings and caveats of the study: Clonal expansion was among the lowest in partial responders at 0.1-3.0 mg/kg, especially CD8+.

Peripheral blood came from all dose cohorts at three timepoints. Germline CDR1 LNHDA, CDR2 SQIVND (reference sequence). J lost 4 bases, V lost 3 bases, and 2 bases had no gene match. This CDR3 contains 13 residues. This chain links TRBV19 with TRBJ1-2; the match to TRBD1 covers 7 bases. The receptor was isolated from an adult with an advanced solid tumor such as melanoma, head and neck, liver or kidney cancer. The sample in question was CD4+ or CD8+ T cells sorted from blood, obtained in a trial of the OX40 agonist ivuxolimab. CDR3 nucleotide sequence: TGTGCCAGTAGTATTGGGACAGCCTATGGCTACACCTTC. This gives the protein CASSIGTAYGYTF.